This T cell receptor (beta chain) is drawn from a study of identical twins. The CDR3 runs to 17 residues. Trimming took off 2 bases at V and 2 bases at J, with 17 bases between the two ends. Germline V lookup: CDR1 MNHEY, CDR2 SMNVEV (reference sequence). Findings and limits, study-wide: Analyses of zero insertions could be partly confounded by invariant MAIT and iNKT cells.

This clonotype occurred a few times. Its antigen is still unknown. A universal primer site was incorporated via template switching, and the cDNA contained unique molecular identifiers. From the 5' RACE reads, TCRdb called clonotypes with MiXCR, one entry per CDR3 protein. The data show nearly 200,000 distinct CDR3 sequences, more than 15% seen once. Another study also made use of these data, one on T cells expressing NK-cell markers. That investigation notes: Repertoires of TCR beta were obtained from T cells sorted as CD3+CD56+NKG2C+, CD3+CD56+NKG2C- and CD3+CD56-NKG2C+. Several of the donors carried dominant NKG2C+ clonotypes that took up about 1.0-8% of their CD8+ T cells.

The gene calls are TRBV27 and TRBJ2-3; D not certain. The TCR comes from a woman between 18 and 29 years old in good health. Material: CD8+ T cells sorted from blood. CDR3 coding DNA: TGTGCCAGCAGTTTAATAATTGGACCGTCCTACACAGATACGCAGTATTTT. Translating gives CASSLIIGPSYTDTQYF.